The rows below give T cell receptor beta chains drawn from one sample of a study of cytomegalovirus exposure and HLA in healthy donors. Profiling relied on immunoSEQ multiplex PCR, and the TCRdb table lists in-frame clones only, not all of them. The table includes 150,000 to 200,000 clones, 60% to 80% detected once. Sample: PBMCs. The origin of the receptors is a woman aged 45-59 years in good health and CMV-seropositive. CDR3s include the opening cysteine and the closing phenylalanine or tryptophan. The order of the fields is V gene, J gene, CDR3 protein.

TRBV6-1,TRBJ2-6,CASKGSGSGANVLTF
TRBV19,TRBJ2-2,CASSISLTNTGELFF
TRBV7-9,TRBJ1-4,CASSLEKGQVEKLFF
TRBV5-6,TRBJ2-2,CASSSQGQLPTGELFF
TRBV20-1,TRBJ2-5,CSGLRQETQYF
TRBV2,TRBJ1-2,CASTGQGKNGYTF
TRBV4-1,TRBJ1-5,CASSQERVGNQPQHF
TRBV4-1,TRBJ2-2,CASSQHQGSGELFF
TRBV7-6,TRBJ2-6,CASLPGANSGANVLTF
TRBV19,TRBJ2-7,CASSVGLAYEQYF
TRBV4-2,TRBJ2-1,CASSQGQGIVYNEQFF
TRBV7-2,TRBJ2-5,CASSLKETQYF
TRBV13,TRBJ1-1,CASSFSRGLMNTEAFF
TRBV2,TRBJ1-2,CASSDGTQLYGYTF
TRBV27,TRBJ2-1,CASSLPKVAGGYNEQFF
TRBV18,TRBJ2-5,CASSTKDSGGETQYF